This record concerns one T cell receptor beta chain sequence. The data stem from a study of shared clonotypes between healthy human individuals. Method: immunoSEQ multiplex PCR; TCRdb's copy keeps in-frame clones and lacks some. The sample yields roughly 2.6 million clones, approximately 94% seen once. The receptor was derived from a man younger than 35 in good health. Sequencing was done on a sample of naive CD4+ T cells sorted from blood. Subset specified: CD45RA+ positively selected.

The CDR3 DNA reads as TGTGCCAGCTCACCACAGGAGAACACCGGGGAGCTGTTTTTT. Translation gives CASSPQENTGELFF. The rearrangement uses TRBV18 and TRBJ2-2; D remains unclear. CDR1 is KGHSH and CDR2 is LQKENI in the germline V gene. CDR3 length: 14 residues. Deletions cut 1 base from V and 1 base from J, with 4 bases between.